Listed here is a single TCR beta chain. The antigen is not known. Germline-derived CDR1 and CDR2 are ENHRY and SYGVKD. V was pared by 5 bases and J by 2 bases, with 9 bases of the junction left unmatched. This CDR3 is built from 17 residues. These data originate in a study of shared clonotypes between healthy human individuals. Study-wide results and limits: Several donors shared 4.5% to 6.5% of their naive CD4 clonotypes.

Using immunoSEQ multiplex PCR, the repertoire was profiled, and TCRdb retains in-frame clones only, with some absent. The sample carries about 1 million clones, more than 65% recorded once. Sequencing input: memory CD4+ T cells sorted from blood. Specified subset: CD45RA-negative fraction. The source of this sequence is a man between 18 and 29 years old in good health. The chain uses TRBV10-3 and TRBJ1-2; TRBD1 matches 12 bases. The CDR3: CAISLSGTGGLNYGYTF. The CDR3 bases are TGTGCCATCAGTCTATCCGGGACAGGGGGCCTCAACTATGGCTACACCTTC.